A selection of T cell receptor beta chains follows, all from one sample in a study of CD8+ T cells in alopecia areata. Data came from immunoSEQ multiplex PCR; TCRdb stores just in-frame clones and leaves some out. The sample holds 270,000 or so clones, roughly 64% seen once. Sample: CD4+ T cells sorted from blood, taken at week 24, from a patient treated with tofacitinib. These receptors were collected from a human donor with alopecia areata. The CDR3 runs from the conserved cysteine through the conserved F or W. D genes are given only for firm matches. Size is stated for part of the rows, as once, few or many counts, or as a class when the clone is expanded.

v_call	d_call	j_call	clone_size	cdr3_aa	cdr3_nt
TRBV10-3	-	TRBJ1-1	-	CAISDYTEGAFF	TGTGCCATCAGTGATTATACCGAGGGCGCTTTCTTT
TRBV30	TRBD1	TRBJ2-7	-	CAWSRDRGNEQYF	TGTGCCTGGTCCCGGGACAGGGGGAACGAGCAGTACTTC
TRBV10-2	TRBD1	TRBJ2-2	few	CASRPRTGGTGELFF	TGCGCCAGCAGACCCAGGACAGGCGGCACCGGGGAGCTGTTTTTT
TRBV9	-	TRBJ1-1	-	CASSYMAGAEAFF	TGTGCCAGCAGCTACATGGCGGGCGCTGAAGCTTTCTTT
TRBV7-2	TRBD2	TRBJ2-7	few	CASSRATSGEAYEQYF	TGTGCCAGCAGCCGTGCGACTAGCGGGGAAGCCTACGAGCAGTACTTC
TRBV4-1	-	TRBJ1-1	-	CASSQGGFRVNTEAFF	TGCGCCAGCAGCCAAGGAGGGTTTCGGGTGAACACTGAAGCTTTCTTT
TRBV5-1	-	TRBJ2-1	-	CASSDPTGNNEQFF	TGCGCCAGCAGCGATCCAACAGGGAACAATGAGCAGTTCTTC
TRBV23-1	TRBD1	TRBJ1-5	-	CASTGGGDQPQHF	TGCGCCAGCACCGGAGGGGGCGATCAGCCCCAGCATTTT
TRBV7-2	-	TRBJ1-6	-	CASSSSPRRGSPLHF	TGTGCCAGCAGCTCTAGTCCCCGAAGGGGTTCACCCCTCCACTTT
TRBV7-2	TRBD1	TRBJ1-1	-	CASRGQTGVNTEAFF	TGTGCCAGCAGGGGGCAAACAGGGGTGAACACTGAAGCTTTCTTT
TRBV7-2	-	TRBJ2-5	few	CASSLEAQGQETQYF	TGTGCCAGCAGCTTAGAGGCCCAGGGCCAAGAGACCCAGTACTTC
TRBV6-5	-	TRBJ1-6	once	CASRTWSSYNSPLHF	TGTGCCAGCAGGACATGGAGCTCCTATAATTCACCCCTCCACTTT
TRBV28	-	TRBJ2-7	-	CASSSPSTGVYEQYF	TGTGCCAGCAGTTCCCCGTCGACAGGCGTCTACGAGCAGTACTTC
TRBV4-1	TRBD2	TRBJ2-1	few	CASSQGGGAYNEQFF	TGCGCCAGCAGCCAGGGCGGGGGGGCCTACAATGAGCAGTTCTTC